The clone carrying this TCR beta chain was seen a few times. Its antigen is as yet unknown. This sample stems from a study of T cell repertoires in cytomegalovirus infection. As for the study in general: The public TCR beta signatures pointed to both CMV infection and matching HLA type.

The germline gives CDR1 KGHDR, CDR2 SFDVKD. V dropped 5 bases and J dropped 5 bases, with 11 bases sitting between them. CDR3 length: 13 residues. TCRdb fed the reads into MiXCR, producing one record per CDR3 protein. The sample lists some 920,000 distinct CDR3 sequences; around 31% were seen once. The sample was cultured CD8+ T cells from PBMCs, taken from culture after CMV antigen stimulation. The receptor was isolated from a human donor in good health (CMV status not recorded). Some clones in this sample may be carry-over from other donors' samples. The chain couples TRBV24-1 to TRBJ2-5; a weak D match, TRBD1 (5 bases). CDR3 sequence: CATSGQGEETQYF. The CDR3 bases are TGTGCCACCAGTGGCCAGGGCGAGGAGACCCAGTACTTC.